This T cell receptor (beta chain) was documented in a study of OX40 agonist ivuxolimab in advanced cancers. Study-wide points: The study observed clonal expansion of CD4+ and CD8+ blood T cells by week 6 at 0.1 to 3.0 mg/kg.

The germline V gene encodes CDR1 SGHAT and CDR2 FQNNGV. Trimming removed 5 bases at V and 3 bases at J, with 5 bases between. CDR3 length: 11 amino acids. As regards this clone: Antigen specificity is unknown.

The table came from immunoSEQ multiplex PCR; TCRdb's copy has only in-frame clones and leaves some out. The repertoire holds about 53,000 clones, with 84% as singletons. It was autoimmune disease history or systemic immunosuppression that excluded patients. This material consisted of CD4+ or CD8+ T cells sorted from blood, taken in a trial of the OX40 agonist ivuxolimab. The chain couples TRBV11-2 to TRBJ2-7; the D is unclear. The receptor was derived from an adult with an advanced solid tumor such as melanoma, head and neck, liver or kidney cancer. The CDR3 region has the DNA TGTGCCAGCAGCCCGAGCTACGAGCAGTACTTC. Protein: CASSPSYEQYF.